This TCR beta chain was documented in a study of Ad26.COV2.S vaccination and SARS-CoV-2 variants. Study-wide context: The vaccine Ad26.COV2.S was put into the muscle once, or twice with 56 days between.

The treatment denotes: some 19 received Ad26.COV2.S at low or high dose, single or two shots; five or six received placebo; per-sample allocation not given. Collection of samples fell on day 63 after the first vaccine or placebo injection. Libraries were prepared by immunoSEQ multiplex PCR; TCRdb keeps only in-frame clonotypes and omits some of them. The sample consists of roughly 700,000 clones, roughly nine tenths of them appearing once. Here the sequenced sample was peripheral blood, taken in a trial of Ad26.COV2.S vaccine versus placebo. The receptor was derived from a person between 18 and 65 years old who received the Ad26.COV2.S COVID-19 vaccine or a placebo.

The CDR3 is CASSYVMNTEAFF. The DNA of the CDR3 is TGTGCCAGCAGCTACGTCATGAACACTGAAGCTTTCTTT. The V gene is TRBV7-9, the J gene TRBJ1-1, with D unclear. The CDR3 loop spans 13 amino acids. Germline V gives CDR1 SEHNR, CDR2 FQNEAQ (reference sequence). Trimming pared 4 bases from V and 0 bases from J, leaving 6 bases between.